This TCR beta chain was recorded in a study of molecular identifiers for immune sequencing clone quantification. Study as a whole: In replicates, RNA taken from around 20,000 or 100,000 naive CD8 cells was divided five ways, and four portions underwent sequencing.

The CDR3 runs 15 residues. Trimming cost V 3 bases and J 4 bases, with 16 bases left between them. From germline, CDR1 is SGDLS and CDR2 YYNGEE. This clonotype has only a few counts. The antigen is undetermined. Study-wide findings and caveats: Effector cells had over 99% of their molecules in clones above 20 RNA copies, while naive cells had under 1%.

TCRdb reprocessed the PCR reads with MiXCR, giving one entry per CDR3 protein. The sample has under 800,000 distinct CDR3 sequences, 25% seen once. This chain joins TRBV9 and TRBJ2-5; D is uncertain. Specimen: naive CD8+ T cells from blood, with Jurkat cell RNA spiked in. Described subset: FACS-sorted CD8+CD4-CCR7+CD45RA+ naive T cells. The sequence was collected from a human donor in good health. Some libraries in this study had Jurkat cell RNA spiked in. CDR3 protein: CASSGEDRVGETQYF. The CDR3 nucleotides are TGTGCCAGCAGCGGCGAGGATCGGGTTGGAGAGACCCAGTACTTC.